The T cell receptor (beta chain) described here comes from a study of CD8+ T cells in alopecia areata. Germline V gene data show CDR1 as SGDLS and CDR2 as YYNGEE. The CDR3 is 18 amino acids. V dropped 5 bases and J dropped 4 bases, with 22 bases sitting between them. Treatment of the sample: oral pan-JAK inhibitor, 5-10 mg twice daily. Lesional scalp tissue (obtained by punch biopsy) and peripheral blood were collected from alopecia areata patients. PBMCs yielded sorted CD4+ and CD8+ T cells. Following RNA extraction, reverse transcription yielded cDNA that acted as the sequencing template. Generated by immunoSEQ multiplex PCR, the TCRdb table keeps only in-frame clones and is missing some. The sample yields some 95,000 clones, around 47% seen once.

The TCR sequence derives from a human donor with alopecia areata. This chain joins TRBV9 and TRBJ2-6; tentative D call: TRBD1 (6 bases). The sample was CD8+ T cells sorted from blood, taken at week 24, from a patient treated with tofacitinib. The CDR3 region is CASSYNRALLPGANVLTF. The CDR3 region has the DNA TGTGCCAGCAGTTATAACAGGGCCCTATTGCCCGGGGCCAACGTCCTGACTTTC.